The rows below give T cell receptor beta chains drawn from one sample of a study of technical replicates of blood from a few donors. Libraries were prepared by immunoSEQ multiplex PCR; TCRdb keeps only in-frame clonotypes and omits some of them. There are about 56,000 clones in the sample; 93% occur only once, and about 3.9% lies in the top ten. The sample was PBMCs. The receptor source for this set is a human donor in good health. Some clones in this sample may be carry-over from other donors' samples. Each CDR3 is given with its conserved first and last residue. D genes are given only for firm matches. Some rows have no size entry. The others give once, few or many, or a class for an expanded clone.

abundance: -
j_gene: TRBJ2-1
v_gene: TRBV30
d_gene: TRBD2
CDR3aa: CAWSLRELGEQFF
CDR3nt: TGTGCCTGGAGCCTGCGGGAGTTGGGTGAGCAGTTCTTC

abundance: -
j_gene: TRBJ2-1
v_gene: TRBV15
d_gene: TRBD1
CDR3aa: CATSRAPGQGANEQFF
CDR3nt: TGTGCCACCAGCAGAGCACCGGGACAGGGCGCCAATGAGCAGTTCTTC

abundance: -
j_gene: TRBJ2-3
v_gene: TRBV7-9
d_gene: TRBD2
CDR3aa: CASTLGTSVADTQYF
CDR3nt: TGTGCCAGCACCCTGGGGACTAGCGTCGCAGATACGCAGTATTTT

abundance: -
j_gene: TRBJ2-3
v_gene: TRBV7-9
d_gene: TRBD1
CDR3aa: CASSSGQGSDTQYF
CDR3nt: TGTGCCAGCAGCTCGGGACAGGGCTCAGATACGCAGTATTTT

abundance: -
j_gene: TRBJ2-3
v_gene: TRBV7-7
d_gene: TRBD2
CDR3aa: CASTPIQGGHSTQYF
CDR3nt: TGTGCCAGCACGCCTATCCAGGGAGGGCATAGTACGCAGTATTTT

abundance: once
j_gene: TRBJ2-7
v_gene: TRBV25-1
d_gene: TRBD2
CDR3aa: CASSGKAGNPYEQYF
CDR3nt: TGTGCCAGCAGTGGCAAAGCGGGGAACCCCTACGAGCAGTACTTC

abundance: -
j_gene: TRBJ2-1
v_gene: TRBV11-2
d_gene: -
CDR3aa: CAIRGGPLIEQFF
CDR3nt: TGTGCCATTCGGGGTGGACCCCTGATTGAGCAGTTCTTC

abundance: -
j_gene: TRBJ2-3
v_gene: TRBV4-2
d_gene: -
CDR3aa: CASSLTYPGSDTDTQYF
CDR3nt: TGTGCCAGCAGCCTCACATACCCCGGGTCCGACACAGATACGCAGTATTTT

abundance: -
j_gene: TRBJ2-1
v_gene: TRBV7-9
d_gene: TRBD1
CDR3aa: CASSSGTEPYNEQFF
CDR3nt: TGTGCCAGCAGCTCTGGGACAGAACCCTACAATGAGCAGTTCTTC

abundance: -
j_gene: TRBJ1-1
v_gene: TRBV19
d_gene: -
CDR3aa: CASSISQGYEAFF
CDR3nt: TGTGCCAGTAGTATTTCGCAGGGGTACGAAGCTTTCTTT

abundance: -
j_gene: TRBJ1-1
v_gene: TRBV2
d_gene: -
CDR3aa: CASNQRGGQGEAFF
CDR3nt: TGTGCCAGCAACCAAAGGGGAGGTCAGGGTGAAGCTTTCTTT

abundance: -
j_gene: TRBJ1-6
v_gene: TRBV4-3
d_gene: -
CDR3aa: CASSQDPRGNSPLHF
CDR3nt: TGCGCCAGCAGCCAAGATCCCCGGGGGAATTCACCCCTCCACTTT

abundance: once
j_gene: TRBJ1-5
v_gene: TRBV7-2
d_gene: TRBD1
CDR3aa: CASSSHRGQGQPQHF
CDR3nt: TGTGCCAGCAGCTCGCACCGAGGACAGGGACAGCCCCAGCATTTT

abundance: -
j_gene: TRBJ2-3
v_gene: TRBV4-3
d_gene: -
CDR3aa: CASSQEGADTQYF
CDR3nt: TGCGCCAGCAGCCAAGAAGGGGCAGATACGCAGTATTTT

abundance: -
j_gene: TRBJ2-3
v_gene: TRBV4-2
d_gene: -
CDR3aa: CASSQGYFLQDTQYF
CDR3nt: TGTGCCAGCAGCCAAGGTTACTTCCTCCAAGATACGCAGTATTTT

abundance: -
j_gene: TRBJ2-3
v_gene: TRBV28
d_gene: TRBD2
CDR3aa: CASSVGSGSTDTQYF
CDR3nt: TGTGCCAGCTCAGTCGGTAGCGGGAGCACAGATACGCAGTATTTT

abundance: -
j_gene: TRBJ2-7
v_gene: TRBV9
d_gene: -
CDR3aa: CASSVGAGNEQYF
CDR3nt: TGTGCCAGCAGCGTAGGGGCAGGGAACGAGCAGTACTTC

abundance: -
j_gene: TRBJ2-1
v_gene: TRBV4-3
d_gene: TRBD2
CDR3aa: CASSQTGTSGRNEQFF
CDR3nt: TGCGCCAGCAGCCAGACCGGGACTAGCGGGAGGAATGAGCAGTTCTTC

abundance: once
j_gene: TRBJ2-1
v_gene: TRBV7-9
d_gene: TRBD2
CDR3aa: CAGGGLFF
CDR3nt: TGTGCCGGGGGGGGGTTGTTCTTC

abundance: -
j_gene: TRBJ1-6
v_gene: TRBV7-9
d_gene: TRBD1
CDR3aa: CASSQTGRNSPLHF
CDR3nt: TGTGCCAGCAGCCAGACAGGGAGGAATTCACCCCTCCACTTT

abundance: -
j_gene: TRBJ2-7
v_gene: TRBV19
d_gene: TRBD2
CDR3aa: CATSPLAGGTYEQYF
CDR3nt: TGTGCCACCTCACCCTTAGCGGGAGGAACCTACGAGCAGTACTTC

abundance: -
j_gene: TRBJ2-1
v_gene: TRBV7-9
d_gene: -
CDR3aa: CASSARTTSSYNEQFF
CDR3nt: TGTGCCAGCAGCGCCCGGACTACTAGCTCCTACAATGAGCAGTTCTTC

abundance: -
j_gene: TRBJ1-2
v_gene: TRBV19
d_gene: TRBD1
CDR3aa: CASILGWQGASGYTF
CDR3nt: TGTGCCAGTATATTAGGGTGGCAGGGGGCGTCTGGCTACACCTTC

abundance: -
j_gene: TRBJ2-5
v_gene: TRBV11-2
d_gene: -
CDR3aa: CASSLVSETQYF
CDR3nt: TGTGCCAGCAGCTTAGTGTCGGAGACCCAGTACTTC

abundance: -
j_gene: TRBJ1-4
v_gene: TRBV4-3
d_gene: -
CDR3aa: CASSQATGTNEKLFF
CDR3nt: TGCGCCAGCAGCCAAGCGACGGGGACTAATGAAAAACTGTTTTTT

abundance: -
j_gene: TRBJ2-7
v_gene: TRBV2
d_gene: -
CDR3aa: CASKFSTLRAYEQYF
CDR3nt: TGTGCCAGCAAGTTCTCGACTCTCAGGGCCTACGAGCAGTACTTC

abundance: -
j_gene: TRBJ2-3
v_gene: TRBV10-2
d_gene: -
CDR3aa: CASSLSGSTDTQYF
CDR3nt: TGCGCCAGCAGTCTAAGCGGAAGCACAGATACGCAGTATTTT

abundance: -
j_gene: TRBJ2-1
v_gene: TRBV28
d_gene: TRBD1
CDR3aa: CASSVQDRVYNEQFF
CDR3nt: TGTGCCAGCAGTGTGCAGGACAGGGTCTACAATGAGCAGTTCTTC

abundance: -
j_gene: TRBJ2-2
v_gene: TRBV5-4
d_gene: -
CDR3aa: CASSGQRNTGELFF
CDR3nt: TGTGCCAGCAGTGGACAGCGAAACACCGGGGAGCTGTTTTTT

abundance: -
j_gene: TRBJ2-2
v_gene: TRBV5-1
d_gene: -
CDR3aa: CASSLRGGADTGELFF
CDR3nt: TGCGCCAGCAGCTTGCGAGGGGGGGCTGACACCGGGGAGCTGTTTTTT

abundance: -
j_gene: TRBJ1-4
v_gene: TRBV7-9
d_gene: TRBD1
CDR3aa: CASSLRTGGGEKLFF
CDR3nt: TGTGCCAGCAGCCTCCGGACAGGGGGCGGGGAAAAACTGTTTTTT

abundance: -
j_gene: TRBJ2-7
v_gene: TRBV4-3
d_gene: TRBD1
CDR3aa: CASSQDLRTGSFEQYF
CDR3nt: TGCGCCAGCAGCCAAGATCTCAGGACAGGGTCATTCGAGCAGTACTTC

abundance: -
j_gene: TRBJ1-1
v_gene: TRBV5-1
d_gene: -
CDR3aa: CASRYRLAKNTEAFF
CDR3nt: TGCGCCAGCAGATACAGGTTAGCTAAGAACACTGAAGCTTTCTTT

abundance: -
j_gene: TRBJ1-1
v_gene: TRBV4-3
d_gene: -
CDR3aa: CASSQGGMVPNTEAFF
CDR3nt: TGCGCCAGCAGCCAAGGAGGGATGGTGCCGAACACTGAAGCTTTCTTT

abundance: -
j_gene: TRBJ2-1
v_gene: TRBV6-1
d_gene: -
CDR3aa: CASSEAGRYEQFF
CDR3nt: TGTGCCAGCAGTGAAGCGGGGAGGTATGAGCAGTTCTTC

abundance: once
j_gene: TRBJ2-1
v_gene: TRBV10-1
d_gene: -
CDR3aa: CASSSRDCDAYLLQQFF
CDR3nt: TGCGCCAGCAGTTCCCGGGACTGCGATGCGTACCTCCTGCAGCAGTTCTTC

abundance: -
j_gene: TRBJ1-5
v_gene: TRBV4-2
d_gene: -
CDR3aa: CASSQDPGGRIFNQPQHF
CDR3nt: TGTGCCAGCAGCCAAGACCCGGGGGGAAGGATCTTCAATCAGCCCCAGCATTTT

abundance: -
j_gene: TRBJ2-7
v_gene: TRBV25-1
d_gene: TRBD2
CDR3aa: CASSQGLAGVYEQYF
CDR3nt: TGTGCCAGCAGTCAAGGGCTAGCGGGTGTCTACGAGCAGTACTTC

abundance: -
j_gene: TRBJ1-3
v_gene: TRBV5-6
d_gene: -
CDR3aa: CASSIYTGRSGNTIYF
CDR3nt: TGTGCCAGCAGCATTTATACAGGTCGCTCTGGAAACACCATATATTTT

abundance: -
j_gene: TRBJ1-5
v_gene: TRBV29-1
d_gene: TRBD1
CDR3aa: CSVGTGGGQPQHF
CDR3nt: TGCAGCGTCGGGACAGGGGGAGGACAGCCCCAGCATTTT

abundance: -
j_gene: TRBJ2-7
v_gene: TRBV7-2
d_gene: TRBD2
CDR3aa: CASRPTSGGTYEQYF
CDR3nt: TGTGCCAGCAGACCTACTAGCGGGGGAACCTACGAGCAGTACTTC

abundance: -
j_gene: TRBJ1-5
v_gene: TRBV10-3
d_gene: -
CDR3aa: CAISESVGRNQPQHF
CDR3nt: TGTGCCATCAGTGAGTCGGTGGGCAGGAATCAGCCCCAGCATTTT

abundance: -
j_gene: TRBJ2-5
v_gene: TRBV6-6
d_gene: TRBD2
CDR3aa: CASTPSGRGETQYF
CDR3nt: TGTGCCAGCACCCCCAGCGGGAGGGGAGAGACCCAGTACTTC

abundance: -
j_gene: TRBJ2-1
v_gene: TRBV7-7
d_gene: -
CDR3aa: CASSNARGNEQFF
CDR3nt: TGTGCCAGCAGCAACGCTAGGGGTAATGAGCAGTTCTTC

abundance: -
j_gene: TRBJ2-7
v_gene: TRBV11-2
d_gene: TRBD2
CDR3aa: CASRRLADMFNEQYF
CDR3nt: TGTGCCAGCAGGAGACTAGCGGACATGTTCAACGAGCAGTACTTC